A selection of T cell receptor beta chains follows, all from one sample in a study of PD-1 blockade in classical Hodgkin lymphoma. The assay was immunoSEQ multiplex PCR, and TCRdb's table has in-frame clones only and misses some. The sample yields over 14,000 clones, 83% seen once. The sample was peripheral blood mononuclear cells (PBMCs), taken before the second cycle of nivolumab. These TCRs come from a human donor with classical Hodgkin lymphoma. The CDR3 runs from the conserved cysteine through the conserved F or W. D genes are given only for firm matches. Not all rows give a size; the values are once, few, many and, for expanded clones, a class.

>few|TRBJ1-5|.|TRBV2
TGTGCCAGCAGTGCTCGCCCCCCAGCCCAGCATTTT
CASSARPPAQHF
>.|TRBJ2-5|TRBD2|TRBV2
TGTGCCAGCAGTGCCTTTCCGGGACTAGCGGGGGGACTTCAAGAGACCCAGTACTTC
CASSAFPGLAGGLQETQYF
>few|TRBJ1-1|.|TRBV7-6
TGTGCCAGCACCCTTAACCCAGGCTCTGAAGCTTTCTTT
CASTLNPGSEAFF
>.|TRBJ1-1|.|TRBV7-2
TGTGCCAGCAGCATTAGGAGGCAAATGAACACTGAAGCTTTCTTT
CASSIRRQMNTEAFF
>.|TRBJ1-4|.|TRBV6-5
TGTGCCAGCAATTCCTTAGGGAGGGGAAATGAAAAACTGTTTTTT
CASNSLGRGNEKLFF
>.|TRBJ2-2|TRBD2|TRBV7-9
TGTGCCAGCAGCCCCGGGACTAGCAGGGCCGGGGAGCTGTTTTTT
CASSPGTSRAGELFF
>.|TRBJ1-2|.|TRBV9
TGTGCCAGCAGCGAGGGGGAATTCTATGGCTACACCTTC
CASSEGEFYGYTF
>.|TRBJ1-2|.|TRBV19
TGTGCCAGTAGTAGCACTGAAACAGGGAGAGATGGCTACACCTTC
CASSSTETGRDGYTF
>.|TRBJ1-1|.|TRBV7-2
TGTGCCAGCAGCTACCTTGGGGGGGCCAACACTGAAGCTTTCTTT
CASSYLGGANTEAFF
>.|TRBJ2-7|.|TRBV12-1
TGTGCCAGCAGCTTTTCGCTAGCGGGGGGGCCCTACGAGCAGTACTTC
CASSFSLAGGPYEQYF
>.|TRBJ1-2|.|TRBV5-6
TGTGCCAGCTCACCCCTGCTGGGGGGGGGCTACACCTTC
CASSPLLGGGYTF
>once|TRBJ2-1|TRBD2|TRBV10-2
TGCGCCAGTAATCCGGGACTAGCGGGGTTAGAGCAGTTCTTC
CASNPGLAGLEQFF